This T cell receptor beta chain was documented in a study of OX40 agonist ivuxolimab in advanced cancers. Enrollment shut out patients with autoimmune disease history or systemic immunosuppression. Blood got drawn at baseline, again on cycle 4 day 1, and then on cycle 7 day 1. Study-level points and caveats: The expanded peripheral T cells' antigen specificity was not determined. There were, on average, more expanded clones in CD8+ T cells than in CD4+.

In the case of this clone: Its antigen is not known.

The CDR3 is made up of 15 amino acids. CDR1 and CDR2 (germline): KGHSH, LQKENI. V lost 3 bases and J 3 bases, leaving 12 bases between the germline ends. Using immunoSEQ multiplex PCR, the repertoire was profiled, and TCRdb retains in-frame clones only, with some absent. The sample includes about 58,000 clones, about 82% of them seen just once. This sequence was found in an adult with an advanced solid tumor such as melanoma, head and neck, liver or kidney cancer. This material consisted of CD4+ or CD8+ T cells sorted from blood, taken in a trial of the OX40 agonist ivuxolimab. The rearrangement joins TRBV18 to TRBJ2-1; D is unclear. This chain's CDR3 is CASSPQGSGYNEQFF. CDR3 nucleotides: TGTGCCAGCTCACCTCAAGGCAGTGGCTACAATGAGCAGTTCTTC.